The entry below describes one TCR beta chain. Antigen unknown. This specimen comes from a study of CXCR3-negative and CXCR3-positive naive CD8 T cells. Study-level points and caveats: The authors found comparable surface CD5 between naive subsets and inferred TCR strength from TRB CDR3 properties.

The libraries of TRB cDNA were constructed through 5' RACE using UMI labels. Reanalyzing the 5' RACE reads, TCRdb keeps one entry per CDR3 protein, without DNA. Here the sample table reports some 41,000 distinct CDR3 sequences. The CDR3 loop spans 14 amino acids. Germline CDR1 LGHNA, CDR2 YSLEER. Input material: naive CXCR3- CD8+ T cells from blood. The subset here: CD45RO-CCR7+CD27+CD95- naive CD8+ T cells lacking CXCR3 (TNR3-). This rearrangement joins TRBV4-3 to TRBJ1-1. This clonotype was obtained from a human donor in good health. Some clones in this sample may be carry-over from other donors' samples. This CDR3 is CASSQWQGMAEAFF.